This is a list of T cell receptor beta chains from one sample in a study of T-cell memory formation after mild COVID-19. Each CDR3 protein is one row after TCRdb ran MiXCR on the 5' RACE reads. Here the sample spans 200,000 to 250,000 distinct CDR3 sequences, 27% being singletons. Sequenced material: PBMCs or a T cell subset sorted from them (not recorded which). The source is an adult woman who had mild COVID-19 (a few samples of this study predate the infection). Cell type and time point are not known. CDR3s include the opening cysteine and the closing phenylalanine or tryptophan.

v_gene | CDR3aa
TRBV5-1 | CASSRGEADTQYF
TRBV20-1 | CSATGTSGRAGYEQFF
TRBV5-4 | CASSLGTGEAYEQYF
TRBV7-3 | CASSLKGLPNSPLHF
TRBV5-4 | CASSFSPYEQYF
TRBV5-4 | CASSLIPGDEQFF
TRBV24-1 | CATSGGTEAFF
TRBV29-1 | CSVMGGRNTEAFF
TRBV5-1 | CASSSDRKNGYTF
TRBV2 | CASNGQPTTEAFF
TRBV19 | CASSQAGGRETQYF
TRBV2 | CASSLRGLAGWNNEQFF
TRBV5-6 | CASSSSQGETQYF
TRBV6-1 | CASSPRSGVGYEQYF
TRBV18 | CASSPGQPQETQYF
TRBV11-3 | CASSGRHPRTPDDEQFF